The text below deals with one T cell receptor (beta chain). The repertoire was sequenced with immunoSEQ multiplex PCR; TCRdb's copy has only in-frame clones and lacks some. Found here are about 55,000 clones, about 90% of them singletons; the top ten hold roughly 12%. Trimming removed 6 bases from V and 7 bases from J, with 19 bases in between. The CDR3 contains 15 residues. Germline lookup yields CDR1 WSHSY and CDR2 SAAADI. This record belongs to a study of OX40 agonist ivuxolimab in advanced cancers. V and J are TRBV10-2 and TRBJ2-1, with D perhaps assigned TRBD1 or TRBD2 (7 bases each). The specimen was CD4+ or CD8+ T cells sorted from blood, collected in a trial of the OX40 agonist ivuxolimab. The TCR comes from an adult with an advanced solid tumor such as melanoma, head and neck, liver or kidney cancer. The DNA for the CDR3 is TGCGCCAGCAGGCAGGGGGGGGGCCCAGGGAATGAGCAGTTCTTC. Residues: CASRQGGGPGNEQFF.